This is a list of T cell receptor beta chains from one sample in a study of blood T cell repertoires in COVID-19. Measured with immunoSEQ multiplex PCR; TCRdb has only the in-frame clones, and not every one. The data hold a few hundred thousand clones, with roughly 87% observed a single time. Sequenced sample: PBMCs or T cells enriched from blood (not recorded which). The origin of the receptors is a young woman who had recovered from COVID-19. Each CDR3 is given with its conserved first and last residue. D genes are given only for firm matches. Clone size is shown for a subset of rows, as once, few, many or a class of expanded clone.

clone size: -
D gene: TRBD1
J gene: TRBJ1-2
V gene: TRBV12-3/TRBV12-4
CDR3 protein: CASSMGQGHGYTF
CDR3 DNA: TGTGCCAGCAGTATGGGACAGGGCCATGGCTACACCTTC

clone size: -
D gene: -
J gene: TRBJ1-2
V gene: TRBV3-1/TRBV3-2
CDR3 protein: CASSQARTGYGYTF
CDR3 DNA: TGTGCCAGCAGCCAAGCAAGGACTGGATATGGCTACACCTTC

clone size: -
D gene: TRBD1
J gene: TRBJ1-1
V gene: TRBV5-4
CDR3 protein: CASSRDRGTEAFF
CDR3 DNA: TGTGCCAGCAGCCGGGACAGGGGCACTGAAGCTTTCTTT

clone size: -
D gene: TRBD1
J gene: TRBJ1-1
V gene: TRBV6-5
CDR3 protein: CASSPPGGGRGEAFF
CDR3 DNA: TGTGCCAGCAGCCCCCCCGGAGGGGGCCGTGGTGAAGCTTTCTTT

clone size: -
D gene: -
J gene: TRBJ1-5
V gene: TRBV29-1
CDR3 protein: CSVGEGGFQPQHF
CDR3 DNA: TGCAGCGTTGGGGAGGGGGGTTTCCAGCCCCAGCATTTT

clone size: -
D gene: -
J gene: TRBJ2-3
V gene: TRBV21-1
CDR3 protein: CASSGSASGSTDTQYF
CDR3 DNA: TGTGCCAGCAGCGGGAGTGCAAGCGGGAGCACAGATACGCAGTATTTT

clone size: -
D gene: -
J gene: TRBJ2-4
V gene: TRBV27
CDR3 protein: CAGTLAKNIQYF
CDR3 DNA: TGTGCCGGGACACTAGCCAAAAACATTCAGTACTTC

clone size: -
D gene: TRBD1
J gene: TRBJ1-2
V gene: TRBV5-6
CDR3 protein: CASSFPLDDRDYGYTF
CDR3 DNA: TGTGCCAGCAGCTTTCCCCTTGACGACAGGGACTATGGCTACACCTTC

clone size: -
D gene: TRBD1
J gene: TRBJ1-2
V gene: TRBV5-5
CDR3 protein: CASSLTTGGDPSYGYTF
CDR3 DNA: TGTGCCAGCAGCTTGACCACAGGGGGCGACCCTAGCTATGGCTACACCTTC

clone size: once
D gene: -
J gene: TRBJ2-7
V gene: TRBV28
CDR3 protein: CASSLFQRKTYEQYF
CDR3 DNA: TGTGCCAGCAGCCTCTTCCAGCGAAAGACCTACGAGCAGTACTTC

clone size: -
D gene: -
J gene: TRBJ1-3
V gene: TRBV15
CDR3 protein: CAAGSLAGNTIYF
CDR3 DNA: TGTGCCGCCGGGTCTCTGGCTGGAAACACCATATATTTT

clone size: -
D gene: -
J gene: TRBJ1-2
V gene: TRBV7-9
CDR3 protein: CASSPPLRRDGYTF
CDR3 DNA: TGTGCCAGCAGCCCCCCTCTACGCAGGGATGGCTACACCTTC

clone size: -
D gene: TRBD1
J gene: TRBJ2-7
V gene: TRBV7-9
CDR3 protein: CASSLRQGAGEQYF
CDR3 DNA: TGTGCCAGCAGCCTGAGACAGGGGGCGGGGGAGCAGTACTTC

clone size: -
D gene: TRBD2
J gene: TRBJ2-5
V gene: TRBV27
CDR3 protein: CASRGLATQETQYF
CDR3 DNA: TGTGCCAGCAGGGGACTAGCGACGCAAGAGACCCAGTACTTC

clone size: once
D gene: TRBD2
J gene: TRBJ2-1
V gene: TRBV9
CDR3 protein: CASSARTAGTSEANEQFF
CDR3 DNA: TGTGCCAGCAGCGCCAGGACGGCCGGGACTAGTGAGGCCAATGAGCAGTTCTTC

clone size: -
D gene: -
J gene: TRBJ2-1
V gene: TRBV5-1
CDR3 protein: CASSIGTPYNEQFF
CDR3 DNA: TGCGCCAGCAGCATCGGGACACCTTACAATGAGCAGTTCTTC

clone size: -
D gene: -
J gene: TRBJ1-6
V gene: TRBV5-1
CDR3 protein: CASSSGASGDSPLHF
CDR3 DNA: TGCGCCAGCAGCTCAGGGGCGTCCGGTGATTCACCCCTCCACTTT

clone size: -
D gene: -
J gene: TRBJ1-2
V gene: TRBV6-6
CDR3 protein: CASRPHQGATNYGYTF
CDR3 DNA: TGTGCCAGCAGACCCCATCAAGGGGCGACTAACTATGGCTACACCTTC

clone size: -
D gene: TRBD1
J gene: TRBJ2-5
V gene: TRBV5-4
CDR3 protein: CASSLGQGLYQETQYF
CDR3 DNA: TGTGCCAGCAGCTTGGGACAGGGATTGTACCAAGAGACCCAGTACTTC

clone size: -
D gene: TRBD2
J gene: TRBJ2-5
V gene: TRBV5-1
CDR3 protein: CASSLLTSGSETQYF
CDR3 DNA: TGCGCCAGCAGCTTGTTAACTAGCGGGAGTGAGACCCAGTACTTC

clone size: -
D gene: TRBD1
J gene: TRBJ2-5
V gene: TRBV27
CDR3 protein: CASSPIQGPEETQYF
CDR3 DNA: TGTGCCAGCAGTCCAATACAGGGGCCCGAAGAGACCCAGTACTTC

clone size: -
D gene: -
J gene: TRBJ2-1
V gene: TRBV19
CDR3 protein: CASNLNLRGEQFF
CDR3 DNA: TGTGCCAGTAACTTGAACCTAAGGGGTGAGCAGTTCTTC

clone size: -
D gene: -
J gene: TRBJ2-5
V gene: TRBV1
CDR3 protein: CTSSRPAGEETQYF
CDR3 DNA: TGCACCAGCAGCCGACCGGCGGGAGAGGAGACCCAGTACTTC

clone size: few
D gene: TRBD1
J gene: TRBJ1-2
V gene: TRBV29-1
CDR3 protein: CSVHLRGKDYGYTF
CDR3 DNA: TGCAGCGTCCATCTCAGGGGGAAGGACTATGGCTACACCTTC

clone size: few
D gene: TRBD2
J gene: TRBJ2-7
V gene: TRBV6-5
CDR3 protein: CASSYNPSGSYEQYF
CDR3 DNA: TGTGCCAGCAGTTATAATCCTAGCGGGTCCTACGAGCAGTACTTC

clone size: -
D gene: -
J gene: TRBJ2-3
V gene: TRBV4-1
CDR3 protein: CASSQGASASTDTQYF
CDR3 DNA: TGCGCCAGCAGCCAAGGAGCTAGCGCGAGCACAGATACGCAGTATTTT

clone size: -
D gene: TRBD1
J gene: TRBJ1-6
V gene: TRBV10-3
CDR3 protein: CAITGQGNGNSPLHF
CDR3 DNA: TGTGCCATCACTGGACAGGGGAATGGTAATTCACCCCTCCACTTT